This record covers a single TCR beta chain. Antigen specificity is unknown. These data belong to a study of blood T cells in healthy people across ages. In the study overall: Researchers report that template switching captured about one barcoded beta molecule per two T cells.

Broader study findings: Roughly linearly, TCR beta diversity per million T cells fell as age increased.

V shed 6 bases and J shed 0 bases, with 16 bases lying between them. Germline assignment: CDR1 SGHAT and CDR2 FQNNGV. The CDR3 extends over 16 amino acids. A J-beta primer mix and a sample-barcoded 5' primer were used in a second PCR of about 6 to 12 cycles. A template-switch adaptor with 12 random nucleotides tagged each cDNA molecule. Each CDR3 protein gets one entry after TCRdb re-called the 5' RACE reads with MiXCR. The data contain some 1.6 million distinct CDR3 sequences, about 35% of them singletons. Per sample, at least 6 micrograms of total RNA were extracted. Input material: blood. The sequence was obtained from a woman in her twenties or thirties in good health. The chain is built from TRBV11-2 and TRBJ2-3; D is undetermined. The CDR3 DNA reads TGTGCCAGCAGATCACACTACATACATAGCACAGATACGCAGTATTTT. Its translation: CASRSHYIHSTDTQYF.